Here is one T cell receptor beta chain with its context. The antigen is unknown. The data belong to a study of graft-versus-host responses after intestinal transplantation. General study points: Individuals who had graft-donor T cell macrochimerism had allografts that showed high graft-versus-host to host-versus-graft clonal ratios. GvH clonotypes were identified within recipient marrow, with a subset emerging first in ileum or blood.

Marrow after transplant was taken from the posterior iliac crest or another site. Assay used: immunoSEQ multiplex PCR; TCRdb lists only in-frame clones, some missing. The sample holds about 69,000 clones, 80% to 95% seen once. The CDR3 extends over 11 amino acids. V lost 5 bases and J 6 bases, leaving 7 bases between the germline ends. The germline V gene has CDR1 MDHEN and CDR2 SYDVKM. V gene TRBV28 combines with J gene TRBJ1-1, with D possibly matching TRBD1 (5 bases). This clonotype originated in a human patient who received an intestinal transplant, so some T cells may come from the graft donor. This material consisted of bone marrow, taken 700 to 750 days after intestinal transplantation. CDR3 residues: CASSPGAEAFF. CDR3 DNA: TGTGCCAGCAGTCCGGGGGCTGAAGCTTTCTTT.